This T cell receptor beta chain was documented in a study of blood T cells in healthy people across ages. There were healthy Caucasian individuals from Russia, aged 6 to 90, serving as donors. No fewer than 6 million PBMCs went into each sample. A second PCR of roughly 7 to 11 cycles used a sample-barcoded 5' primer and a J-beta primer mix. TCRdb re-analysed the 5' RACE reads in MiXCR, keeping a single row per CDR3 protein. The table includes 790,000 or so distinct CDR3 sequences, roughly 56% detected once. Findings and caveats of the study: Relative to aged donors, long-lived donors carried more naive CD4+ cells and displayed higher diversity. In the absence of known donor CMV status, changes in expanded clonotypes were possibly confounded.

About this clonotype: The antigen remains undetermined.

The sequenced material came from blood. The sequence came from a man in his forties in good health.

The CDR3 coding sequence is TGCGCCAGCAGTTTGCTAGCGTCGTCCACCGTCGGAGATACGCAGTATTTT. Protein sequence: CASSLLASSTVGDTQYF. This chain connects TRBV5-1 to TRBJ2-3, with a weak D call TRBD2 (6 bases). Trimming pared 5 bases from V and 5 bases from J, leaving 24 bases between. The CDR3 spans 17 residues. Germline assignment: CDR1 SGHRS and CDR2 YFSETQ.